The next 7 T cell receptor beta chains were all read from a single sample in a study of PD-1 blockade in classical Hodgkin lymphoma. Repertoires were generated with immunoSEQ multiplex PCR, while TCRdb's copy carries only in-frame clones and drops some. The data hold some 96,000 clones, with roughly 91% observed a single time. Regarding time point: cycle 4 day 1 (C4D1), after 6 weeks of nivolumab. Relapse after autologous stem cell transplantation occurred in every patient, and brentuximab vedotin exposure varied. This material consisted of peripheral blood mononuclear cells (PBMCs), taken before the fourth cycle of nivolumab. All receptors come from a human donor with classical Hodgkin lymphoma.

The gene calls are TRBV5-1 and TRBJ1-3; weak D call: TRBD1 (6 bases). Trimming took 0 bases from V and 0 from J, leaving 10 bases between them. The CDR3 length is 16 residues. From germline, CDR1 is SGHRS and CDR2 YFSETQ. The CDR3 DNA follows: TGCGCCAGCAGCTTGGCCGGACAGAGCTCTGGAAACACCATATATTTT. This translates into CASSLAGQSSGNTIYF.

The chain couples TRBV5-1 to TRBJ1-1; D is unclear. The germline V gene encodes CDR1 SGHRS and CDR2 YFSETQ. This CDR3 comprises 12 residues. Trimming removed 0 bases from V and 6 bases from J, with 6 bases in between. CDR3 DNA sequence: TGCGCCAGCAGCTTGGGAGCATCTGAAGCTTTCTTT. Translating gives CASSLGASEAFF. Complete variable domain (other parts from reference TRBV5-1 and TRBJ1-1): KAGVTQTPRYLIKTRGQQVTLSCSPISGHRSVSWYQQTPGQGLQFLFEYFSETQRNKGNFPGRFSGRQFSNSRSEMNVSTLELGDSALYLCASSLGASEAFFGQGTRLTVV.

V gene TRBV9 combines with J gene TRBJ2-7; D is undetermined. V was trimmed by 0 bases and J by 2 bases, leaving 6 bases between them. This CDR3 region has 13 residues. Germline assignment: CDR1 SGDLS and CDR2 YYNGEE. CDR3 region: CASSVAVPYEQYF. The CDR3 nucleotides read TGTGCCAGCAGCGTAGCTGTTCCCTACGAGCAGTACTTC.

This clone was detected only once. The V and J genes are TRBV7-6 and TRBJ2-1; perhaps TRBD2 as D (5 bases). V lost 6 bases and J lost 6, with 18 bases in between. The CDR3 sequence is 15 residues long. From germline, CDR1 is SGHVS and CDR2 FNYEAQ. The CDR3 reads CASSGGLPSSNEQFF. The CDR3 nucleotides read TGTGCCAGCAGTGGAGGACTCCCAAGCAGCAATGAGCAGTTCTTC.

The V gene is TRBV2, the J gene TRBJ2-3; D is unclear. CDR3 length equals 13 residues. Trimming took off 4 bases at V and 6 bases at J, with 11 bases between the two ends. Germline CDR1 is SNHLY and CDR2 is FYNNEI. The CDR3 loop reads CASSGLARDTQYF. The DNA of the CDR3 is TGTGCCAGCAGTGGGTTGGCGAGGGATACGCAGTATTTT.

This clone was seen once. The V gene is TRBV2, the J gene TRBJ1-6; TRBD1 aligns across 8 bases. Germline CDR1 SNHLY, CDR2 FYNNEI. This CDR3 has 14 residues. J lost 8 bases, V lost 6 bases, and 6 bases had no gene match. The CDR3 coding sequence is TGTGCCAGCAGAGACAGGGGAATCGATTCACCCCTCCACTTT. It codes for CASRDRGIDSPLHF.

This sequence joins TRBV21-1 and TRBJ2-7; TRBD2, the table's D call, lacks a check against the DNA. TRBV21-1 is a pseudogene segment. This CDR3 has 16 residues. The DNA of the CDR3 is TGTGCCAGCACCTTTTGTAAGCGGGAGCGATCCTACGAGCAGTACTTC. It encodes CASTFCKRERSYEQYF.